This TCR beta chain was sequenced in a study of HIV-infected children after antiretroviral therapy interruption. Whole-study context: For the interruption arm, samples span week 0 through about 3 years after study end. Continuous-treatment samples came from weeks 0, 48 and 150.

CDR3 length: 13 residues. The TCR library was built from RNA with a 3' RACE protocol and unique molecular identifiers. TCRdb analysed the 3' RACE reads with MiXCR anew, one entry per CDR3 protein. The sample has about 83,000 distinct CDR3 sequences, approximately 6.9% seen once; the top ten hold around 1.1%. Study results and caveats: The CD45RA+ naive sort may contain some EMRA or stem memory cells. By the end of treatment interruption, naive CD4+ clonality (Gini) increased.

This clonotype was counted ten times or more. Its antigen is unidentified. The treatment is: PENTA 11 planned treatment interruption arm or continuous ART arm. The sequencing here drew on CD45RA+ CD4+ T cells from PBMCs, pooled from several time points, taken from a donor given antiretroviral therapy, either interrupted or continuous. Subset indicated: naive CD4+ CD45RA+ CD45RO- T cells. The V gene is TRBV21-1, the J gene TRBJ2-7; the D call of TRBD1 is as the table states it, not checked on the DNA. TRBV21-1 is shown as a pseudogene. The origin of this receptor is a pool of human donors with HIV. The CDR3 sequence: CASRERQGDEQYF. Written as DNA, the CDR3 is TGTGCCAGCAGGGAGAGACAGGGCGACGAGCAGTACTTC.